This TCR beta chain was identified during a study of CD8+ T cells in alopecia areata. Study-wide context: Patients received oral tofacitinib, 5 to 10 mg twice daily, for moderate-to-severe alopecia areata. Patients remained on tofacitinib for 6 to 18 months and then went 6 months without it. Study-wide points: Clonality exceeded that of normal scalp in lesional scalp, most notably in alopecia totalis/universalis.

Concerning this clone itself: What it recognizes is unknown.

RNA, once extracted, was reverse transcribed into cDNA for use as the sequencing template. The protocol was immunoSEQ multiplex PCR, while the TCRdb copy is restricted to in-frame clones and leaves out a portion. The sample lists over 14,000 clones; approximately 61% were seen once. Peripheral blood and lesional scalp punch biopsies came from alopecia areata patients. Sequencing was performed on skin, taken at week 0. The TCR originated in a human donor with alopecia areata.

The CDR3 spells CASRQDTNTGELFF. The CDR3 DNA sequence: TGTGCCAGCAGACAGGACACGAACACCGGGGAGCTGTTTTTT. The V and J genes are TRBV4-2 and TRBJ2-2, with D tentatively TRBD1 (5 bases). This CDR3 comprises 14 residues. V was clipped by 6 bases and J by 0 bases, with 8 bases between them. CDR1 is LGHNA and CDR2 is YNFKEQ in the germline V gene.